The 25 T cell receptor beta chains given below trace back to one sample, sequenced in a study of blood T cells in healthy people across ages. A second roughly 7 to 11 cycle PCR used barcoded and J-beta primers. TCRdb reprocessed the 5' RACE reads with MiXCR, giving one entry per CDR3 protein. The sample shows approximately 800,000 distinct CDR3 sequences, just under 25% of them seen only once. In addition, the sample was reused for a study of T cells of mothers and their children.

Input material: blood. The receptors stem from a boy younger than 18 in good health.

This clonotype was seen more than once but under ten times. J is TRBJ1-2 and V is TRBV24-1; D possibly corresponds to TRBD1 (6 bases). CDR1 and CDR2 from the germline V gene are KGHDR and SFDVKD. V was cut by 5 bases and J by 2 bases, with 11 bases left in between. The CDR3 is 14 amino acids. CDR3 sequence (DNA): TGTGCCACCAGTGCCGGAACAGGGAACTATGGCTACACCTTC. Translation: CATSAGTGNYGYTF.

The CDR3 sequence is CASSEPDRKNTEAFF. The CDR3 DNA follows: TGTGCCAGCAGTGAACCCGACAGAAAGAACACTGAAGCTTTCTTT. This chain joins TRBV6-1 and TRBJ1-1; tentative D call: TRBD1 (5 bases). Trimming pared 2 bases from V and 1 base from J, leaving 11 bases between. The CDR3 is made up of 15 amino acids. CDR1 and CDR2 from the germline V gene are MNHNS and SASEGT.

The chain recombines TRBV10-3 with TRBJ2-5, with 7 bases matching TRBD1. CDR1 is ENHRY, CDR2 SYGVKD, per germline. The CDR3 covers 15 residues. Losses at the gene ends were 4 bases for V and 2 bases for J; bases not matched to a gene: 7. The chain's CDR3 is CAISALGQEQETQYF. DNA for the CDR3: TGTGCCATCAGTGCCCTAGGACAGGAGCAAGAGACCCAGTACTTC.

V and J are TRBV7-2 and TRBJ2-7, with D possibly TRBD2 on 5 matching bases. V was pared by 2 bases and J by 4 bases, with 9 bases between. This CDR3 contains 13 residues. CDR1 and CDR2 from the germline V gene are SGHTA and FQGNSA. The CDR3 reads CASSLRTLYEQYV. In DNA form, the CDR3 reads TGTGCCAGCAGCTTAAGGACTCTTTACGAGCAGTACGTC.

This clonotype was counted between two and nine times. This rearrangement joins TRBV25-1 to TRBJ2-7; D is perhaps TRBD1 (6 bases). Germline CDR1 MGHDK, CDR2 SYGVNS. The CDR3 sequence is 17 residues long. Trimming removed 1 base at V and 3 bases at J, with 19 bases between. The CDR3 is CASSEWGRGSGFYEQYF. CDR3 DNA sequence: TGTGCCAGCAGTGAATGGGGGCGAGGGAGCGGTTTCTACGAGCAGTACTTC.

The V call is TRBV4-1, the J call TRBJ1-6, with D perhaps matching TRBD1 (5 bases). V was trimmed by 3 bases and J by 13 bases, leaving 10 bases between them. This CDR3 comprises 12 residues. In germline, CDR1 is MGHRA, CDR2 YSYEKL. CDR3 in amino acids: CASSQRGDPLHF. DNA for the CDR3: TGCGCCAGCAGCCAGCGGGGGGATCCCCTCCACTTT.

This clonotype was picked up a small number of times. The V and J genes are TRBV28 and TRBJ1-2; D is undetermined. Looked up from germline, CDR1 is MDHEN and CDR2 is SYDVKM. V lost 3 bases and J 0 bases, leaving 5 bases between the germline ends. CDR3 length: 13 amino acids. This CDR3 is CASSLEANYGYTF. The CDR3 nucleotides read TGTGCCAGCAGTTTGGAAGCTAACTATGGCTACACCTTC.

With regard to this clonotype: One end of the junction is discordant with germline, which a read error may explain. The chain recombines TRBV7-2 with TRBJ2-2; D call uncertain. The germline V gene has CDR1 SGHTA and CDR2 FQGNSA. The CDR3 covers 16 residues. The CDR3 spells CGSSLSFATNTGELFF. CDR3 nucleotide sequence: TGTGGCAGCAGCTTATCTTTTGCCACGAACACCGGGGAGCTGTTTTTT.

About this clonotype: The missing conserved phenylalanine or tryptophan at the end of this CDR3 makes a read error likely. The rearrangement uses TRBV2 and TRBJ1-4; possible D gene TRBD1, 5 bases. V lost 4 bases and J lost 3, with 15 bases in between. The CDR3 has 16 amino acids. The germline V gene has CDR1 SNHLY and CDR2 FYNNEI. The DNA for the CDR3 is TGTGCCAGCAGTGGAAGGCCAGGGAAGGCTAATGAAAAACTGTTTTTA. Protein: CASSGRPGKANEKLFL.

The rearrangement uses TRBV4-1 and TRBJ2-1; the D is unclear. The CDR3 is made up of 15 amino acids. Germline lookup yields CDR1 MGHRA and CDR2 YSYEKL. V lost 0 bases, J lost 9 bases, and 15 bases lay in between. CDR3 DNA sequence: TGCGCCAGCAGCCAAGAAGGTAGGGTGCAGCTTGAGCAGTTCTTC. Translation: CASSQEGRVQLEQFF.

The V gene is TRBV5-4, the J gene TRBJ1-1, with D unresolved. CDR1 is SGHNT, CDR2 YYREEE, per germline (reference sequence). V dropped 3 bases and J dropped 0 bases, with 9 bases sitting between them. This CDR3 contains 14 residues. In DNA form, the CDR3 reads TGTGCCAGCAGCTCCAAGGACTTGAACACTGAAGCTTTCTTT. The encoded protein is CASSSKDLNTEAFF.

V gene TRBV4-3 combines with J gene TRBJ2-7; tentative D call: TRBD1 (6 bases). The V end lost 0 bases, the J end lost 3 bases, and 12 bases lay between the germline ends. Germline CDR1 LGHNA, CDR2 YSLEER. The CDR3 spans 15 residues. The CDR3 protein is CASSQERGKIYEQYF. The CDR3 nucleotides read TGCGCCAGCAGCCAAGAGAGGGGGAAAATCTACGAGCAGTACTTC.

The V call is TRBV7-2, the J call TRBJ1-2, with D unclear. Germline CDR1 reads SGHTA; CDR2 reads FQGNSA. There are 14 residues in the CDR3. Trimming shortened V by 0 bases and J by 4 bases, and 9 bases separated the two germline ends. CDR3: CASSLARDVYGYTF. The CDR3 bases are TGTGCCAGCAGCTTAGCGAGAGACGTCTATGGCTACACCTTC.

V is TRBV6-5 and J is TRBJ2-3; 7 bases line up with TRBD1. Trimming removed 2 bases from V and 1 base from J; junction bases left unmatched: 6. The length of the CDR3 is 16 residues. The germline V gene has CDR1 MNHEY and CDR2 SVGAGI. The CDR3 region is CASSYKGAERTDTQYF. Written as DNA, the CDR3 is TGTGCCAGCAGTTACAAGGGGGCGGAGCGCACAGATACGCAGTATTTT.

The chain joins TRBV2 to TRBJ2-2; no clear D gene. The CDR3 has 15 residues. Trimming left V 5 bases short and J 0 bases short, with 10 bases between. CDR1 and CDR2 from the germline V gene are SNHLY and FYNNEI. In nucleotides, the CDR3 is TGTGCCAGCAGTCGCTCCGACACGAACACCGGGGAGCTGTTTTTT. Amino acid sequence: CASSRSDTNTGELFF. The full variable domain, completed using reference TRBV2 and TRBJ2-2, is EPEVTQTPSHQVTQMGQEVILRCVPISNHLYFYWYRQILGQKVEFLVSFYNNEISEKSEIFDDQFSVERPDGSNFTLKIRSTKLEDSAMYFCASSRSDTNTGELFFGEGSRLTVL.

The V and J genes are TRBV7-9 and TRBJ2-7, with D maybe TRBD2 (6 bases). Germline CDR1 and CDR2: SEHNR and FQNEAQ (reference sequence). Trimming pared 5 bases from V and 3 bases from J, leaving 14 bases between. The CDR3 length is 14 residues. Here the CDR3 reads CASSPLGGIYEQYF. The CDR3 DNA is TGTGCCAGCAGCCCCCTGGGCGGGATCTACGAGCAGTACTTC.

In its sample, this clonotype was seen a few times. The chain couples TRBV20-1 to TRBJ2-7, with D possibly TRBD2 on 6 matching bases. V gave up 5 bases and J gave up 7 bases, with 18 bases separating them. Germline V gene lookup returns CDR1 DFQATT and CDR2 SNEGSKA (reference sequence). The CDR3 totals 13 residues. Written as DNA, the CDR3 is TGCAGTGCTCAGCAGACTAGGACTTGGGAGCAGTACTTC. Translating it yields CSAQQTRTWEQYF.

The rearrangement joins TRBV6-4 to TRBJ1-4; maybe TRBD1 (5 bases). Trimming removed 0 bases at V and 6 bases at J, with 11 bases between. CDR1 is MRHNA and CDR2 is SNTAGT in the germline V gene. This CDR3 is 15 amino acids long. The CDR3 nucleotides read TGTGCCAGCAGTGACTCGAAGAGGGGTTATGAAAAACTGTTTTTT. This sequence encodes CASSDSKRGYEKLFF.

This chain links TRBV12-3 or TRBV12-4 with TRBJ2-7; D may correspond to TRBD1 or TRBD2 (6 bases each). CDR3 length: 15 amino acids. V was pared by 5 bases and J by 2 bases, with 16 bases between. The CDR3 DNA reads TGTGCCAGCAGTGAGGGGGGAACGAGGGCCTACGAGCAGTACTTC. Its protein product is CASSEGGTRAYEQYF.

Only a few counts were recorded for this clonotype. CDR3 amino acids: CASSSADQPQHF. In nucleotides, the CDR3 is TGTGCCAGCAGCTCCGCGGATCAGCCCCAGCATTTT. The chain recombines TRBV6-6 with TRBJ1-5; no reliable D call. Trimming shortened V by 6 bases and J by 5 bases, and 8 bases separated the two germline ends. Germline CDR1 is MNHNY and CDR2 is SVGAGI (reference sequence). This CDR3 is built from 12 residues.

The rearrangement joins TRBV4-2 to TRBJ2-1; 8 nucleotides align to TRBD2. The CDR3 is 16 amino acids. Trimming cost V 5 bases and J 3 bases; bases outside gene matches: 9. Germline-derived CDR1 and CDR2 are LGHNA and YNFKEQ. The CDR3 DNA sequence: TGTGCCAGCAGCGCGAGCGGGGGTTATGGCTACAATGAGCAGTTCTTC. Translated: CASSASGGYGYNEQFF.

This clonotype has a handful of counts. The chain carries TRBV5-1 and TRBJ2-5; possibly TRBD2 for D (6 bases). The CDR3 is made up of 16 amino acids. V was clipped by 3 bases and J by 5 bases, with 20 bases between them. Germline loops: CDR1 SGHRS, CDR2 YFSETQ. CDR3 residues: CASSSRTKTFGETQYF. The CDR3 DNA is TGCGCCAGCAGCTCAAGGACTAAAACTTTTGGCGAGACCCAGTACTTC.

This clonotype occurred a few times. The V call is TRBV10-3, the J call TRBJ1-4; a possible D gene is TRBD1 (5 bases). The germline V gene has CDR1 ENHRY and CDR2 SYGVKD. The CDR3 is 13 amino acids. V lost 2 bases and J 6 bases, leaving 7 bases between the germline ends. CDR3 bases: TGTGCCATCAGTGAGAGGGGAGATGAAAAACTGTTTTTT. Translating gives CAISERGDEKLFF.

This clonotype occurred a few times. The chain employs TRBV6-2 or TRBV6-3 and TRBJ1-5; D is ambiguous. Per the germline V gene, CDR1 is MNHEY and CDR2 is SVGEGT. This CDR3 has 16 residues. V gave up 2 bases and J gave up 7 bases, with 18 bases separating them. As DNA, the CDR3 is TGTGCCAGCAGTTACGACGTCCGGTCGAGGAAACAGCCCCAGCATTTT. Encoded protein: CASSYDVRSRKQPQHF.

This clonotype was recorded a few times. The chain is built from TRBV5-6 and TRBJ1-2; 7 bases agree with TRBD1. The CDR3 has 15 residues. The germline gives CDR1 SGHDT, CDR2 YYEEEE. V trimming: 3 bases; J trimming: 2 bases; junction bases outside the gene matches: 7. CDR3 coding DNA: TGTGCCAGCAGCTCCGTGACAGGGACCAACTATGGCTACACCTTC. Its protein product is CASSSVTGTNYGYTF.